A single TCR beta chain is shown here with its context. The repertoire was sequenced with immunoSEQ multiplex PCR; TCRdb's copy has only in-frame clones and lacks some. Seen here are about 220,000 clones, 85% to 90% observed once, and the top ten hold 3.5%. The germline gives CDR1 SNHLY, CDR2 FYNNEI. V lost 8 bases, J lost 4 bases, and 11 bases stayed unmatched. The length of the CDR3 is 15 residues. The data stem from a study of blood T cell repertoires in COVID-19. The sequencing sample was made of PBMCs or T cells enriched from blood (not recorded which). This sequence was found in a woman in her late teens or twenties in a cohort exposed to, infected with or recovered from COVID-19 (not recorded which). This sequence joins TRBV2 and TRBJ2-7; 10 nucleotides match TRBD1. CDR3 sequence: CASLLIGTGVYEQYF. For the CDR3, the DNA is TGTGCCAGCTTGTTAATTGGGACAGGGGTTTACGAGCAGTACTTC.